One sample yielded the 5 T cell receptor beta chains listed below, sequenced in a study of blood T cell repertoires in COVID-19. The assay was immunoSEQ multiplex PCR, and TCRdb's table has in-frame clones only and misses some. The sample holds 200,000 to 250,000 clones, approximately 84% seen once. The sequencing input was peripheral blood. The receptors here all came from a woman older than 75 with COVID-19, enrolled during active disease.

The chain is built from TRBV5-1 and TRBJ1-2, with TRBD1 matching over 8 bases. The CDR3 contains 14 residues. The V and J ends lost 9 bases and 4 bases, in that order; junction bases with no gene match: 11. Germline V gene lookup returns CDR1 SGHRS and CDR2 YFSETQ. The chain's CDR3 is CATNTGQGGYGYTF. The CDR3 DNA follows: TGCGCCACCAACACAGGACAGGGAGGCTATGGCTACACCTTC.

The rearrangement uses TRBV6-5 and TRBJ2-2; unclear D gene. The germline CDR1 and CDR2 sequences are MNHEY and SVGAGI. Deletions cut 2 bases from V and 4 bases from J, with 8 bases between. CDR3 size: 14 residues. The CDR3 DNA follows: TGTGCCAGCAGTTACCAAACATCCACCGGGGAGCTGTTTTTT. It specifies CASSYQTSTGELFF.

V and J are TRBV1 and TRBJ1-3. TRBV1 is a pseudogene locus. This CDR3 spans 15 amino acids. The CDR3 spells CTSGWRAPSGNTIYF. In nucleotides, the CDR3 is TGCACCAGCGGCTGGAGGGCCCCTTCTGGAAACACCATATATTTT.

J is TRBJ2-3 and V is TRBV18; TRBD2 matches at 8 bases. The V and J ends lost 6 bases and 12 bases, in that order; junction bases with no gene match: 11. Per germline, CDR1 KGHSH and CDR2 LQKENI. The CDR3 totals 13 residues. CDR3 loop: CASSTAGGTRQYF. DNA for the CDR3: TGTGCCAGCTCCACCGCGGGCGGGACTAGACAGTATTTT.

The chain carries TRBV5-6 and TRBJ2-7, with D tentatively TRBD1 (5 bases). V lost 7 bases and J lost 6, with 20 bases in between. This CDR3 has 14 residues. The germline V gene encodes CDR1 SGHDT and CDR2 YYEEEE. Here the CDR3 reads CASGSPGRWAEQYF. The CDR3, as DNA: TGTGCCAGCGGCTCGCCAGGGCGGTGGGCCGAGCAGTACTTC.